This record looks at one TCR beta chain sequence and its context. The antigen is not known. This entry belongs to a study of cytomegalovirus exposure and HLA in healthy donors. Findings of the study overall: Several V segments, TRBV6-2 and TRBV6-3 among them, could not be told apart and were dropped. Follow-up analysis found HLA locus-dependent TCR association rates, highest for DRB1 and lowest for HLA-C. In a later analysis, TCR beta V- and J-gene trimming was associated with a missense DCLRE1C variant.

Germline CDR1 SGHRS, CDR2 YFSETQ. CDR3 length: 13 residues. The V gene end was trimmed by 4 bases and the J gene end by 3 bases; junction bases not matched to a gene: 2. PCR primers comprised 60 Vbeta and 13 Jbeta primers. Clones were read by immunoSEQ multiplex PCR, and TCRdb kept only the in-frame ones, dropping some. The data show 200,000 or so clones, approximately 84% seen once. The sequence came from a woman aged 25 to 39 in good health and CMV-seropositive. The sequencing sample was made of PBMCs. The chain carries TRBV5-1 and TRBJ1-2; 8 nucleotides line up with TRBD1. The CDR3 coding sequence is TGCGCCAGCAGCCCGACAGGGGACTATGGCTACACCTTC. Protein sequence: CASSPTGDYGYTF.